These 26 T cell receptor beta chains originate from one sample sequenced in a study of shared clonotypes between healthy human individuals. This table comes from immunoSEQ multiplex PCR, and its TCRdb copy is limited to in-frame clones, with some not included. In the table there are millions of clones, less than 95% of which are singletons. CD8 cells classed as naive were CD45RO-negative and positively selected for CCR7, excluding terminally differentiated effector memory CD45RA+ cells. The specimen was naive CD8+ T cells sorted from blood. The source is a man between 18 and 29 years old in good health.

Only one count was recorded for this clone. This chain uses TRBV27 with TRBJ2-7; D is unclear. This CDR3 is built from 15 residues. CDR1 and CDR2 from the germline V gene are MNHEY and SMNVEV (reference sequence). V was shortened by 2 bases and J by 5 bases, with 16 bases between the two germline ends. The CDR3 DNA is TGTGCCAGCAGTTTAGTTAACGTGGCCGGCCACGAGCAGTACTTC. Its protein product is CASSLVNVAGHEQYF.

V is TRBV30 and J is TRBJ2-2; TRBD2 is a possible D gene (7 bases). Germline values: CDR1 GTSNPN, CDR2 SVGIG (reference sequence). CDR3 length: 14 amino acids. Trimming pared 7 bases from V and 6 bases from J, leaving 18 bases between. Here the CDR3 DNA reads TGTGCCTTTGCTCGGGGGGCCGGGGCCGGGGAGCTGTTTTTT. Its protein product is CAFARGAGAGELFF.

With respect to this clone: This specimen includes other DNA sequences encoding the same CDR3. The chain carries TRBV28 and TRBJ2-7, with D tentatively TRBD1 or TRBD2 (5 bases each). In germline, CDR1 is MDHEN, CDR2 SYDVKM. V lost 5 bases and J 6 bases, leaving 8 bases between the germline ends. CDR3 length equals 11 residues. Here the CDR3 reads CASSPGGEQYF. Here the CDR3 DNA reads TGTGCCAGCAGTCCTGGGGGCGAGCAGTACTTC.

A note on this clone: The sample holds other DNA sequences that translate to the same CDR3. The rearrangement uses TRBV4-3 and TRBJ2-1; D not resolved. Germline CDR1 LGHNA, CDR2 YSLEER. Trimming left V 1 base short and J 0 bases short, with 7 bases between. The CDR3 runs to 15 residues. CDR3 DNA sequence: TGCGCCAGCAGCCAAGGACGAAGCTCCTACAATGAGCAGTTCTTC. Residues: CASSQGRSSYNEQFF.

The chain is built from TRBV29-1 and TRBJ2-7; a weak D match, TRBD1 (5 bases). The germline V gene encodes CDR1 SQVTM and CDR2 ANQGSEA. This CDR3 is 13 amino acids long. In nucleotides, the CDR3 is TGCACCATTTCCCGACAGTCACTATTCGAGCAGTACTTC. It encodes CTISRQSLFEQYF.

The chain is built from TRBV28 and TRBJ1-5; weak D call: TRBD1 (6 bases). CDR3 length equals 15 residues. The V end was cut by 3 bases, the J end by 5 bases, with 14 bases between. The germline gives CDR1 MDHEN, CDR2 SYDVKM. The CDR3 coding sequence is TGTGCCAGCAGTTTGCTGGCAGCAGGGGATCAGCCCCAGCATTTT. Its translation: CASSLLAAGDQPQHF.

This chain joins TRBV6-1 and TRBJ2-3, with D unclear. This CDR3 is built from 16 residues. Per the germline V gene, CDR1 is MNHNS and CDR2 is SASEGT. V lost 1 base and J lost 0, with 11 bases in between. In DNA form, the CDR3 reads TGTGCCAGCAGTGAAGAGTGGTTTGGAAGCACAGATACGCAGTATTTT. Translation gives CASSEEWFGSTDTQYF.

The V gene is TRBV7-6, the J gene TRBJ1-5; D possibly corresponds to TRBD1 (6 bases). CDR1 SGHVS and CDR2 FNYEAQ come from the germline V gene. V was trimmed by 1 base and J by 3 bases, leaving 13 bases between them. The CDR3 runs 16 residues. CDR3 in DNA: TGTGCCAGCAGCTTAGGTCCGGGGGCTGACAATCAGCCCCAGCATTTT. The encoded protein is CASSLGPGADNQPQHF.

The chain employs TRBV27 and TRBJ2-7; D not resolved. CDR3 size: 14 residues. With 3 bases removed from V and 2 bases from J, the gap between germline ends came to 11 bases. Germline lookup yields CDR1 MNHEY and CDR2 SMNVEV (reference sequence). The CDR3 loop is CASSLAPETYEQYF. In DNA, the CDR3 is TGTGCCAGCAGTTTGGCACCCGAAACCTACGAGCAGTACTTC.

This chain joins TRBV7-9 and TRBJ2-2; no definite D call. Per the germline V gene, CDR1 is SEHNR and CDR2 is FQNEAQ (reference sequence). The CDR3 is 16 residues long. V was pared by 1 base and J by 6 bases, with 15 bases between. CDR3 region: CASSLGPGYGPGELFF. CDR3 bases: TGTGCCAGCAGCTTAGGACCGGGTTACGGACCCGGGGAGCTGTTTTTT.

The chain combines TRBV7-9 with TRBJ1-2; D is uncertain. CDR3 size: 13 residues. Trimming removed 0 bases at V and 6 bases at J, with 8 bases between. CDR1 is SEHNR and CDR2 is FQNEAQ in the germline V gene (reference sequence). The CDR3, as DNA: TGTGCCAGCAGCTTAGCTGTTGCGGATGGCTACACCTTC. Protein product: CASSLAVADGYTF.

Concerning this clone: The junction departs from the called germline gene at one end, perhaps through a read error. This chain links TRBV27 with TRBJ2-7; D uncertain. Germline assignment: CDR1 MNHEY and CDR2 SMNVEV (reference sequence). The CDR3 covers 12 residues. Here the CDR3 DNA reads TGTGCCAGCAGTTTATCCTCAGGATCACTTATCTTC. Translation gives CASSLSSGSLIF.

The V and J genes are TRBV29-1 and TRBJ2-1; 14 bases map to TRBD2. There are 20 residues in the CDR3. V shed 1 base and J 2 bases; nucleotides not matched to a gene: 13. Germline V gene lookup returns CDR1 SQVTM and CDR2 ANQGSEA. The CDR3 reads CSVEGGPGLAGDTAYNEQFF. In DNA form, the CDR3 reads TGCAGCGTTGAAGGCGGACCGGGACTAGCGGGAGATACGGCCTACAATGAGCAGTTCTTC.

The V and J genes are TRBV13 and TRBJ2-5, with TRBD1 identical over 8 bases. Germline V gene data show CDR1 as PRHDT and CDR2 as FYEKMQ (reference sequence). CDR3 length: 14 residues. V was pared by 5 bases and J by 4 bases, with 6 bases of the junction left unmatched. The chain's CDR3 is CASSRGTGGETQYF. CDR3 DNA: TGTGCCAGCAGCAGAGGGACAGGAGGAGAGACCCAGTACTTC.

The V gene is TRBV13, the J gene TRBJ2-1, with 9 nucleotides matching TRBD1. The CDR3 has 15 amino acids. Germline V gene sequence: CDR1 PRHDT, CDR2 FYEKMQ (reference sequence). Trimming removed 5 bases from V and 12 bases from J; junction bases left unmatched: 14. CDR3 protein: CASSVRRDRAEGQFF. The CDR3 nucleotides read TGTGCCAGCAGCGTCCGCCGGGACAGGGCCGAGGGGCAGTTCTTC.

Turning to this clone: This CDR3 is also generated by other DNA sequences in the sample. The chain combines TRBV9 with TRBJ2-7; D is unclear. V was shortened by 0 bases and J by 2 bases, with 9 bases between the two germline ends. From germline, CDR1 is SGDLS and CDR2 YYNGEE. The CDR3 contains 14 residues. For the CDR3, the DNA is TGTGCCAGCAGCGTAGGCCTAGGCACCTACGAGCAGTACTTC. Its translation is CASSVGLGTYEQYF.

The chain links TRBV28 to TRBJ2-4, with 11 bases aligning to TRBD1. The CDR3 has 15 amino acids. CDR1 and CDR2 from the germline V gene are MDHEN and SYDVKM. J gave up 5 bases and V 6 bases, and 6 bases lay outside the gene matches. CDR3 in DNA: TGTGCCAGCAGCCCGGACAGGGGGCGAGAAAACATTCAGTACTTC. It specifies CASSPDRGRENIQYF.

The chain joins TRBV2 to TRBJ2-3; TRBD2 aligns across 10 bases. Germline V lookup: CDR1 SNHLY, CDR2 FYNNEI. With V trimmed by 7 bases and J by 1 base, 11 bases remained unmatched. The CDR3 extends over 17 amino acids. The CDR3 nucleotides are TGTGCCAGCACCCAGGCTAGCGGGGGTCTACGCACAGATACGCAGTATTTT. Amino acid sequence: CASTQASGGLRTDTQYF.

This sequence joins TRBV20-1 and TRBJ2-7; D perhaps matches TRBD2 (5 bases). Trimming removed 2 bases at V and 6 bases at J, with 8 bases between. The CDR3 spans 11 residues. From germline, CDR1 is DFQATT and CDR2 SNEGSKA (reference sequence). As DNA, the CDR3 is TGCAGTGCTAGATTTGCGGGCGAGCAGTACTTC. This sequence encodes CSARFAGEQYF.

This chain connects TRBV4-1 to TRBJ2-2; perhaps D is TRBD1 or TRBD2 (6 bases each). The CDR3 sequence is 14 residues long. The V gene lost 3 bases and the J gene lost 7 bases, with 12 bases spanning the gap. Looked up from germline, CDR1 is MGHRA and CDR2 is YSYEKL. In DNA form, the CDR3 reads TGCGCCAGCAGCCATGGGGGGCTGGGCGGGGAGCTGTTTTTT. Its protein is CASSHGGLGGELFF.

The rearrangement links TRBV5-1 to TRBJ2-1; D not resolved. V was pared by 0 bases and J by 4 bases, with 5 bases between. Per germline, CDR1 SGHRS and CDR2 YFSETQ. There are 13 residues in the CDR3. CDR3 nucleotide sequence: TGCGCCAGCAGCTTGGAGATGTACAATGAGCAGTTCTTC. This translates into CASSLEMYNEQFF. The variable domain in full, with the rest retrieved from reference TRBV5-1 and TRBJ2-1, is KAGVTQTPRYLIKTRGQQVTLSCSPISGHRSVSWYQQTPGQGLQFLFEYFSETQRNKGNFPGRFSGRQFSNSRSEMNVSTLELGDSALYLCASSLEMYNEQFFGPGTRLTVL.

The chain links TRBV9 to TRBJ2-7, with D perhaps given as TRBD1 or TRBD2 (5 bases each). Per the germline V gene, CDR1 is SGDLS and CDR2 is YYNGEE. The V and J ends lost 4 bases and 0 bases respectively, with 14 bases between them. The CDR3 runs 15 residues. CDR3 nucleotides: TGTGCCAGCAGCCCACCCCAGGGACCCTCCTACGAGCAGTACTTC. It is translated as CASSPPQGPSYEQYF.

The V and J genes are TRBV4-3 and TRBJ2-7; D is undetermined. The V and J ends lost 1 base and 6 bases respectively, with 10 bases between them. Germline CDR1 reads LGHNA; CDR2 reads YSLEER. CDR3 length equals 13 residues. The CDR3 DNA follows: TGCGCCAGCAGCCAAGTCAACTCCGGCGAGCAGTACTTC. Translated: CASSQVNSGEQYF.

The chain carries TRBV15 and TRBJ2-7; 7 bases match TRBD1. The trim removed 3 bases at V and 0 bases at J, leaving 8 bases unmatched. CDR3 length: 16 residues. CDR1 is LNHNV, CDR2 YYDKDF, per germline (reference sequence). CDR3 DNA: TGTGCCACCAGCAGGGCAGACAGGGCGAACTCCTACGAGCAGTACTTC. Translation gives CATSRADRANSYEQYF. The whole variable domain, remainder taken from reference TRBV15 and TRBJ2-7, is DAMVIQNPRYQVTQFGKPVTLSCSQTLNHNVMYWYQQKSSQAPKLLFHYYDKDFNNEADTPDNFQSRRPNTSFCFLDIRSPGLGDTAMYLCATSRADRANSYEQYFGPGTRLTVT.

The J gene is TRBJ1-4, the V gene TRBV4-1; no clear D gene. CDR1 and CDR2 from the germline V gene are MGHRA and YSYEKL. The CDR3 is 15 amino acids. Deletions cut 1 base from V and 8 bases from J, with 14 bases between. The CDR3 reads CASSQVEFLEEKLFF. The CDR3 bases are TGCGCCAGCAGCCAAGTGGAGTTCCTGGAAGAAAAACTGTTTTTT.

Only a few counts were recorded for this clone. The V gene is TRBV5-6, the J gene TRBJ2-1; TRBD2 matches at 8 bases. V dropped 2 bases and J dropped 10; count of bases not matched to a gene: 11. CDR1 SGHDT and CDR2 YYEEEE come from the germline V gene. The CDR3 is made up of 15 amino acids. CDR3 DNA: TGTGCCAGCAGCTTCACTAGCGGACCCCAATGGGAGCAGTTCTTC. Translation gives CASSFTSGPQWEQFF.